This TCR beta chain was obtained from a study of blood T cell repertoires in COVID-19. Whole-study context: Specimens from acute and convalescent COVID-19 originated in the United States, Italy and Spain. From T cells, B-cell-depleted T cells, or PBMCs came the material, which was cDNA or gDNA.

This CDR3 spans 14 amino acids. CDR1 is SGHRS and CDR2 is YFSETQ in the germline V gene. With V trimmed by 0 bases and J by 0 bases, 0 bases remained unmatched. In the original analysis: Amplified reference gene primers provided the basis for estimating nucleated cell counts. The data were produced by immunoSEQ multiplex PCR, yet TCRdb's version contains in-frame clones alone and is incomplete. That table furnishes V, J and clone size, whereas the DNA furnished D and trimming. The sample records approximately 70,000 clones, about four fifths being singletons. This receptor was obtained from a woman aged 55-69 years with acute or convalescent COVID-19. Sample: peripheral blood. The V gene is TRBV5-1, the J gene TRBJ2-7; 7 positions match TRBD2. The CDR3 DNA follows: TGCGCCAGCAGCTTGGCTAGCGGCTCCTACGAGCAGTACTTC. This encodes CASSLASGSYEQYF. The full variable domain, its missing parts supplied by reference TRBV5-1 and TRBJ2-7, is KAGVTQTPRYLIKTRGQQVTLSCSPISGHRSVSWYQQTPGQGLQFLFEYFSETQRNKGNFPGRFSGRQFSNSRSEMNVSTLELGDSALYLCASSLASGSYEQYFGPGTRLTVT.